This T cell receptor (beta chain) was sequenced during a study of identical twins. This CDR3 is 13 amino acids long. CDR1 and CDR2 from the germline V gene are MGHRA and YSYEKL. TCRdb reprocessed the 5' RACE reads with MiXCR, giving one entry per CDR3 protein. The sample lists 1.5 million to 2 million distinct CDR3 sequences; about 32% were seen once. Only one count was recorded for this clonotype. One end of the junction does not line up with germline, which may come from a read error. This rearrangement joins TRBV4-1 to TRBJ1-2, with D unclear. The TCR sequence derives from a newborn girl in good health. Sequencing used cord blood. CDR3 DNA: TGCGCCAGCAGCCAAGAAGGAGGGTATGGCTGCACCTTC. This translates into CASSQEGGYGCTF.